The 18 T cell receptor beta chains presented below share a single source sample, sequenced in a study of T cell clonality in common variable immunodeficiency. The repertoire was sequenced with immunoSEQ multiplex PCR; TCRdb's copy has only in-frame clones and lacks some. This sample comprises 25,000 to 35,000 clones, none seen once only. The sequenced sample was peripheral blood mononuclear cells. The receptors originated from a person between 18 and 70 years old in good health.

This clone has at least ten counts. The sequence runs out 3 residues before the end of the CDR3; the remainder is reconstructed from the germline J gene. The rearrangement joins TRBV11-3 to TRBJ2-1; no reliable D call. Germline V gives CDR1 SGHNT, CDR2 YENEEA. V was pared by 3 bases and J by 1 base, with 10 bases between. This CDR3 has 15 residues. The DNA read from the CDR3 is TGTGCCAGCAGCTTCTCCCCCGGTTCCTACAATGAG. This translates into CASSFSPGSYNE. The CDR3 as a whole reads CASSFSPGSYNEQFF.

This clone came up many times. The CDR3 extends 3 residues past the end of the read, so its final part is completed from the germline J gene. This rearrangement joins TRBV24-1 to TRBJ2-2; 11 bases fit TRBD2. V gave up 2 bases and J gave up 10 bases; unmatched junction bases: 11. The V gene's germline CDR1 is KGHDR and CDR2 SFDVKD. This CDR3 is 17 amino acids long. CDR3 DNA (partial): TGTGCCACCAGTGATTCCCCTGGGACTAGCGGTGGGGTGGAG. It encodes CATSDSPGTSGGVE. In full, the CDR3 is CATSDSPGTSGGVELFF.

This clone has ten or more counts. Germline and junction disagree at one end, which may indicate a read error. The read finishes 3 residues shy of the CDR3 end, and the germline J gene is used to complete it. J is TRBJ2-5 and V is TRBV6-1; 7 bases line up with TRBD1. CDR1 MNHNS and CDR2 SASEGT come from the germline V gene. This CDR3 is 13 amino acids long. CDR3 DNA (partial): TGTGCCAGCAGGGAAGGGGGCGCGGAGACC. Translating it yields CASREGGAET. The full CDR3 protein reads CASREGGAETQYF.

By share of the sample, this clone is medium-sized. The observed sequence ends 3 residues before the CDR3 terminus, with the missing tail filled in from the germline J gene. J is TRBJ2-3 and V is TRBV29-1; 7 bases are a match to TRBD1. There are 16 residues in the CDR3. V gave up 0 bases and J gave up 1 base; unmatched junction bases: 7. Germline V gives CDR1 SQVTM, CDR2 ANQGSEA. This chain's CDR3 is CSVEDPRDRGTDTQYF. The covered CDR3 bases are TGCAGCGTTGAAGATCCCCGGGACAGAGGCACAGATACG.

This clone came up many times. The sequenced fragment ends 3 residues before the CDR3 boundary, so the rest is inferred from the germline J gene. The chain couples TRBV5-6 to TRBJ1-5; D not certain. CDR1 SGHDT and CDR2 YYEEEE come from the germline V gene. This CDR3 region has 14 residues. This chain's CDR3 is CASSLRTGITPQHF. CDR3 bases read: TGTGCCAGCAGCTTGCGGACTGGGATCACTCCC.

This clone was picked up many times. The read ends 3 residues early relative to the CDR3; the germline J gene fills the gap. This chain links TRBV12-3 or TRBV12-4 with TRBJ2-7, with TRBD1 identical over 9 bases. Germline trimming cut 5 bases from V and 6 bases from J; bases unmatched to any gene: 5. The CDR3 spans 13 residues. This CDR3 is CASSGQGRLEQYF. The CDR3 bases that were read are TGTGCCAGCAGTGGACAGGGGAGGCTCGAG.

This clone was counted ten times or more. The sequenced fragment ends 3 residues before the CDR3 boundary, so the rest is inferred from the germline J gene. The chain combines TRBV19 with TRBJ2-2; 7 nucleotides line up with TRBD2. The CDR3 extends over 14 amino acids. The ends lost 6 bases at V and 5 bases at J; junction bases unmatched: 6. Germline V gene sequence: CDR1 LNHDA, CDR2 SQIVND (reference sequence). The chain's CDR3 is CASRGTGGTGELFF. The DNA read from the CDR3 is TGTGCCAGTAGAGGGACGGGGGGAACCGGGGAG.

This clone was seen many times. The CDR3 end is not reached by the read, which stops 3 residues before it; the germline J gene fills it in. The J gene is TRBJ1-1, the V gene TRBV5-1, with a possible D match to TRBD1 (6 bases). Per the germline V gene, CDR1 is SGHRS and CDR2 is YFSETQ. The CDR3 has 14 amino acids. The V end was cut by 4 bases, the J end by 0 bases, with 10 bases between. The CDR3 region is CASSPTGLNTEAFF. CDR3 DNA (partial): TGCGCCAGCAGCCCGACAGGATTGAACACTGAA. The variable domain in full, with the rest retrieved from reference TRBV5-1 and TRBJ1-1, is KAGVTQTPRYLIKTRGQQVTLSCSPISGHRSVSWYQQTPGQGLQFLFEYFSETQRNKGNFPGRFSGRQFSNSRSEMNVSTLELGDSALYLCASSPTGLNTEAFFGQGTRLTVV.

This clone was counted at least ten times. The sequenced part of the CDR3 DNA is TGTGCCTGGAGTGTACAAGGGAACACTGAA. Protein product: CAWSVQGNTE. The full CDR3 protein reads CAWSVQGNTEAFF. The chain carries TRBV30 and TRBJ1-1; D remains unclear. Coverage ceases 3 residues before the CDR3 finishes, and the germline J gene fills in the end. CDR3 size: 13 residues. Trimming stripped 0 bases from V and 1 base from J, with 6 bases between. Germline V gene data show CDR1 as GTSNPN and CDR2 as SVGIG (reference sequence).

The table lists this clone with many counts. CDR3 region: CASSGTSGYNEQFF. Incomplete CDR3 DNA: TGTGCCAGCAGCGGGACTAGCGGTTACAATGAG. The genes are TRBV6-2 or TRBV6-3 and TRBJ2-1; TRBD2 agrees at 11 bases. The read ends 3 residues before the CDR3 terminus; that terminus is restored from the germline J gene. The ends lost 6 bases at V and 4 bases at J; junction bases unmatched: 2. Looked up from germline, CDR1 is MNHEY and CDR2 is SVGEGT. This CDR3 has 14 amino acids.

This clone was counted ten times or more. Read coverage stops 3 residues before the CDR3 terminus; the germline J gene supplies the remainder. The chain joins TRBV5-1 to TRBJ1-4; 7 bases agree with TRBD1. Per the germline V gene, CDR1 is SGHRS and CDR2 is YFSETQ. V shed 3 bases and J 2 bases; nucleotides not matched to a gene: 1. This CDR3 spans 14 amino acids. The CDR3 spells CASSSQGTNEKLFF. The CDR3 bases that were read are TGCGCCAGCAGCTCACAGGGGACTAATGAAAAA.

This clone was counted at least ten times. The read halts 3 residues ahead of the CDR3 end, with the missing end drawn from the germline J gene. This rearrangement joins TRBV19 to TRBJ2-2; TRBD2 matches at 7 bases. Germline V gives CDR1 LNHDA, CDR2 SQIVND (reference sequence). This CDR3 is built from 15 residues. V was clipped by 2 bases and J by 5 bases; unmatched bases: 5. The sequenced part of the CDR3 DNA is TGTGCCAGTAGTATAATGGCGGGAGAGACCGGGGAG. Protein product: CASSIMAGETGE. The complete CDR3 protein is CASSIMAGETGELFF.

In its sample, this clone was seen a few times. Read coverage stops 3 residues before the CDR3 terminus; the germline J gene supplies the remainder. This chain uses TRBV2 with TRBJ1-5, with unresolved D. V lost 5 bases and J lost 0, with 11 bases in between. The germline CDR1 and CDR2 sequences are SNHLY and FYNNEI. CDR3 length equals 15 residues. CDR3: CASSLQKYSNQPQHF. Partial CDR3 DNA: TGTGCCAGCAGTCTACAGAAGTATAGCAATCAGCCC.

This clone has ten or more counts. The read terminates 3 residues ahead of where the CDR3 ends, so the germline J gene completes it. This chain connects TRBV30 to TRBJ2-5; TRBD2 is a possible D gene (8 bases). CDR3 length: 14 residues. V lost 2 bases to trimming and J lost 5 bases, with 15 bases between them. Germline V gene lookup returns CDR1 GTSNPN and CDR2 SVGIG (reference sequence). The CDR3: CAWSKTGGGETQYF. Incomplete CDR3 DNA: TGTGCCTGGAGTAAGACGGGAGGGGGCGAGACC.

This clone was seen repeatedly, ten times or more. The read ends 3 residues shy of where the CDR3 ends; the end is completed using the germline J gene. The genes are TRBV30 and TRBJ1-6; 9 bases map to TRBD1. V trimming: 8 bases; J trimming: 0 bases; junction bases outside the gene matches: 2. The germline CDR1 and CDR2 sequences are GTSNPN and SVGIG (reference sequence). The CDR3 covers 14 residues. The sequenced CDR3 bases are TGTGCCGGGACAGGGAGCTCCTATAATTCACCC. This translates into CAGTGSSYNSP. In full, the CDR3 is CAGTGSSYNSPLHF.

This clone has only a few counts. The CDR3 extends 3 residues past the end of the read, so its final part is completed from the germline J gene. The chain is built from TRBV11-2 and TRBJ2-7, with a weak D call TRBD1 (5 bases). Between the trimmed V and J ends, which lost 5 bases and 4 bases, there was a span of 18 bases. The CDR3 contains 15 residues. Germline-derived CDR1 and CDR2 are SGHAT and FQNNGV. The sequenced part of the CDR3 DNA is TGTGCCAGCAGCCCGCAGTCCATCCAGGGTTACGAG. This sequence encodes CASSPQSIQGYE. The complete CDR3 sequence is CASSPQSIQGYEQYF.

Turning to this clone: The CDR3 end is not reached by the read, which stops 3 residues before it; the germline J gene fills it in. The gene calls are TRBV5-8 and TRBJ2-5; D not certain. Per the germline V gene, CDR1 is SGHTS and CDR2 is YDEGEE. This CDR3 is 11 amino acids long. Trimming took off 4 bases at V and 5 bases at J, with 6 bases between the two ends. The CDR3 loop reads CASSPVETQYF. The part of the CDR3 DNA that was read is TGTGCCAGCAGCCCCGTTGAGACC.

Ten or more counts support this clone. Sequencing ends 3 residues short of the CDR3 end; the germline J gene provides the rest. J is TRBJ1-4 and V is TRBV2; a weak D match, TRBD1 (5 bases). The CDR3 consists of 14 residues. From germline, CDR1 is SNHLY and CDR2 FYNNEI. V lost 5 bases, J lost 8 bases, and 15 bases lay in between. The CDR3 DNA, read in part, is TGTGCCAGCAGTCTTTCAGGGTTGAAGGAAAAA. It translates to CASSLSGLKEK. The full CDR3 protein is CASSLSGLKEKLFF.